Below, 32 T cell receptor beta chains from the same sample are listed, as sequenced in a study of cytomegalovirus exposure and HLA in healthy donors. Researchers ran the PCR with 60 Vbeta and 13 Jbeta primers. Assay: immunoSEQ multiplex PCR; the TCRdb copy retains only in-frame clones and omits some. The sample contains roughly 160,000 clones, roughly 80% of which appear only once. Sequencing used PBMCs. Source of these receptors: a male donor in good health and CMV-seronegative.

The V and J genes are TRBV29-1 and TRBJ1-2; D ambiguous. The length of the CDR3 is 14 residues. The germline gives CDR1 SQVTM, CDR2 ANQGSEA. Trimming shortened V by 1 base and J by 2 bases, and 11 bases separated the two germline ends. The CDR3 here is CSVEGGIINYGYTF. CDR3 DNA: TGCAGCGTTGAAGGCGGCATAATAAACTATGGCTACACCTTC.

This CDR3 reads CAIRGDSRVDEQYF. CDR3 DNA sequence: TGTGCCATCAGAGGGGACAGCCGAGTCGACGAGCAGTACTTC. This chain uses TRBV10-3 with TRBJ2-7; 7 bases agree with TRBD1. Germline V lookup: CDR1 ENHRY, CDR2 SYGVKD. The V gene end was trimmed by 6 bases and the J gene end by 5 bases; junction bases not matched to a gene: 10. There are 14 residues in the CDR3.

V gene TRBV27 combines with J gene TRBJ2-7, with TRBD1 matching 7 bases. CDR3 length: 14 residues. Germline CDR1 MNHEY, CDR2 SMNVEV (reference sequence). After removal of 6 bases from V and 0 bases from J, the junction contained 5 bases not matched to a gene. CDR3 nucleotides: TGTGCCAGCAGCCCAGGGGGTTTCTCCTACGAGCAGTACTTC. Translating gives CASSPGGFSYEQYF.

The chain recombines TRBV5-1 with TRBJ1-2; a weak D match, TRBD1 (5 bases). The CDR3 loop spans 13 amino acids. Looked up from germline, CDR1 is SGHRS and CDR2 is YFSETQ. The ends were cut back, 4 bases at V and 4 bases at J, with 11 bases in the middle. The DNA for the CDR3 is TGCGCCAGCAGCGTCGACAGTACCTATGGCTACACCTTC. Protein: CASSVDSTYGYTF.

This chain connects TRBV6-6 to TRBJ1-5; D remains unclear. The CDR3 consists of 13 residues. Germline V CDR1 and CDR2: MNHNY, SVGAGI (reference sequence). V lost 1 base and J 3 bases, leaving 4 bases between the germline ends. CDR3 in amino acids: CASSYLANQPQHF. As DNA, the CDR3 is TGTGCCAGCAGTTACTTAGCCAATCAGCCCCAGCATTTT.

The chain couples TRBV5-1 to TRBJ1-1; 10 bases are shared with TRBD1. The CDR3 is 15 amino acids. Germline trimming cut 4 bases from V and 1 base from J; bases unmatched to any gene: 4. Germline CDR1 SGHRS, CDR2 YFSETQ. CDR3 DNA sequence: TGCGCCAGCAGCACTGGGACAGGGGAGAACACTGAAGCTTTCTTT. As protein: CASSTGTGENTEAFF.

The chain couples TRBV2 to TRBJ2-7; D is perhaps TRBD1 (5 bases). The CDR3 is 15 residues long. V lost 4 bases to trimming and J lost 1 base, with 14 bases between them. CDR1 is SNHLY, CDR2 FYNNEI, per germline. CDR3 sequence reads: CASSVGEPHSYEQYF. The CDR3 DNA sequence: TGTGCCAGCAGTGTAGGGGAACCCCATTCCTACGAGCAGTACTTC.

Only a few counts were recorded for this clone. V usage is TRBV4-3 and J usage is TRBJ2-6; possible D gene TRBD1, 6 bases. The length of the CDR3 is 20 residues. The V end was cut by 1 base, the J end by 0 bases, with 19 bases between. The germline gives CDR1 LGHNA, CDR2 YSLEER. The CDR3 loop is CASSQVRIGQPRSGANVLTF. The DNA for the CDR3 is TGCGCCAGCAGCCAAGTAAGGATTGGACAGCCCCGCTCTGGGGCCAACGTCCTGACTTTC.

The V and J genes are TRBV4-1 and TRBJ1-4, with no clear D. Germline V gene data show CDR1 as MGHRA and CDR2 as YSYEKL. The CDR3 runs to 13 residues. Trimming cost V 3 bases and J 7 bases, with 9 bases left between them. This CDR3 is CASSQQEAEKLFF. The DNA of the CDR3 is TGCGCCAGCAGCCAGCAGGAGGCTGAAAAACTGTTTTTT.

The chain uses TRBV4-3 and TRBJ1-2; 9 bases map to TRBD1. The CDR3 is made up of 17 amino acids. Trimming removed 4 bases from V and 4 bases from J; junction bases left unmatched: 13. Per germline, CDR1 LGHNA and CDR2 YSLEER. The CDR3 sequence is CASSPFHETGGGYGYTF. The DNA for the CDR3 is TGCGCCAGCAGCCCCTTTCACGAGACAGGGGGTGGCTATGGCTACACCTTC.

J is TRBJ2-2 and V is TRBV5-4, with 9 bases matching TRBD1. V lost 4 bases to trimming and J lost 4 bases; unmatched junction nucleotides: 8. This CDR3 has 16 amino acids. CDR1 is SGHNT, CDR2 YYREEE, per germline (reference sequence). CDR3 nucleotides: TGTGCCAGCAGCCAAGGGACAGGGCGGGGCACCGGGGAGCTGTTTTTT. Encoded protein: CASSQGTGRGTGELFF.

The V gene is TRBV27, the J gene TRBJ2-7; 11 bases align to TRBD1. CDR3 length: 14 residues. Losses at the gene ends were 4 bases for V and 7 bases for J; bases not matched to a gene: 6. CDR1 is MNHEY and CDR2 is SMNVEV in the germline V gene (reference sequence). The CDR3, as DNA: TGTGCCAGCAGTTCCCGGGACAGGGGGGGGGAGCAGTACTTC. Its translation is CASSSRDRGGEQYF.

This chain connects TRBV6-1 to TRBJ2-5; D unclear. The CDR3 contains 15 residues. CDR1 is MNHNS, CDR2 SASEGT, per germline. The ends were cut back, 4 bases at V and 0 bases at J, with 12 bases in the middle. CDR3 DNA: TGTGCCAGCAGTGGAGGCAGAACGTACCAAGAGACCCAGTACTTC. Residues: CASSGGRTYQETQYF.

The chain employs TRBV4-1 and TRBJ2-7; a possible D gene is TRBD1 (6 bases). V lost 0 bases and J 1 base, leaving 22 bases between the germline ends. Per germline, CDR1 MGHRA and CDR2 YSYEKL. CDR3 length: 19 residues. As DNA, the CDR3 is TGCGCCAGCAGCCAAGATAGGAGTCGAATAGACAGGTCATCCTACGAGCAGTACTTC. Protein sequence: CASSQDRSRIDRSSYEQYF.

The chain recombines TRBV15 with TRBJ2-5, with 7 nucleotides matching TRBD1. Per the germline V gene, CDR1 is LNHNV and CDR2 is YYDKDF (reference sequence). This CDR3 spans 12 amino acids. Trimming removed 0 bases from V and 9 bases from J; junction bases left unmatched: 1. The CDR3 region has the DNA TGTGCCACCAGCAGAGATACAGGGGCCCAGTACTTC. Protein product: CATSRDTGAQYF.

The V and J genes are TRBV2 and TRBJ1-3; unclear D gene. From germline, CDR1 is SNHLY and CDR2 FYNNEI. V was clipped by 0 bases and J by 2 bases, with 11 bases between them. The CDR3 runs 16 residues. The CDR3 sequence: CASSEAYGAPGNTIYF. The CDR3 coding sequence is TGTGCCAGCAGTGAAGCATACGGTGCCCCTGGAAACACCATATATTTT.

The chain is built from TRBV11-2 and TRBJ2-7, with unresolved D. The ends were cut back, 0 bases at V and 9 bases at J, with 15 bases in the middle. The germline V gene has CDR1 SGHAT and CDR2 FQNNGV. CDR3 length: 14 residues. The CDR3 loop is CASSLDQLITWQYF. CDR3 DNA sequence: TGTGCCAGCAGCTTAGATCAACTCATCACCTGGCAGTACTTC.

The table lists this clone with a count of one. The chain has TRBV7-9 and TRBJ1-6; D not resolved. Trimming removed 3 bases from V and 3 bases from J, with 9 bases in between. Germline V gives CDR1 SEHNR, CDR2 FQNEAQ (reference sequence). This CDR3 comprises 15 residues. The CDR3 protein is CASSFQRDYNSPLHF. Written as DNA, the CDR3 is TGTGCCAGCAGCTTCCAGCGAGACTATAATTCACCCCTCCACTTT.

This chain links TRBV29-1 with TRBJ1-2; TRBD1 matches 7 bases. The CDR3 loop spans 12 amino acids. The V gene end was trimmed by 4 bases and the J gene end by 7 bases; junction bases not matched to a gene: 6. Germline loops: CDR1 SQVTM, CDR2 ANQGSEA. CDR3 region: CSVGGGAAGYTF. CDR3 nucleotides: TGCAGCGTTGGAGGGGGCGCGGCTGGCTACACCTTC.

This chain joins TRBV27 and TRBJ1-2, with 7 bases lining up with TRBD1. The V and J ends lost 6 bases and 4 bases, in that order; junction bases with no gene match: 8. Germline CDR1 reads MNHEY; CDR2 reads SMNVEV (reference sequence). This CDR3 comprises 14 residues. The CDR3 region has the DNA TGTGCCAGCAGCCCAGGGGGTCTTCCCTATGGCTACACCTTC. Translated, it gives CASSPGGLPYGYTF.

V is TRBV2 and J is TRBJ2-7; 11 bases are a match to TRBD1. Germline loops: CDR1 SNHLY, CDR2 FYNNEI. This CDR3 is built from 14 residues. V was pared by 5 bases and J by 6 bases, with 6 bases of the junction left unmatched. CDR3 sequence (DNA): TGTGCCAGCAGTATGGGACAGGGGGACGTCGAGCAGTACTTC. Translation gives CASSMGQGDVEQYF. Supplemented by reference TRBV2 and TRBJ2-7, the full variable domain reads EPEVTQTPSHQVTQMGQEVILRCVPISNHLYFYWYRQILGQKVEFLVSFYNNEISEKSEIFDDQFSVERPDGSNFTLKIRSTKLEDSAMYFCASSMGQGDVEQYFGPGTRLTVT.

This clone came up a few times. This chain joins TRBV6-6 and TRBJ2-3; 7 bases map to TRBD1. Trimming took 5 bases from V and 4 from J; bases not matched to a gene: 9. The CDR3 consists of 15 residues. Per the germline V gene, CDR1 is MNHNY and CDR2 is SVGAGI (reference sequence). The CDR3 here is CASSTSLGGPDTQYF. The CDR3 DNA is TGTGCCAGCAGTACCTCTCTAGGGGGCCCAGATACGCAGTATTTT.

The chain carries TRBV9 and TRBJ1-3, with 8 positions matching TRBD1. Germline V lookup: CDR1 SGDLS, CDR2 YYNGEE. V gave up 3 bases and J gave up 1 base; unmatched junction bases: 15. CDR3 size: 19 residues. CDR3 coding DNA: TGTGCCAGCAGCGGTAGGGGGCAGGGGGCGCCTACTTCTGGAAACACCATATATTTT. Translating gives CASSGRGQGAPTSGNTIYF.

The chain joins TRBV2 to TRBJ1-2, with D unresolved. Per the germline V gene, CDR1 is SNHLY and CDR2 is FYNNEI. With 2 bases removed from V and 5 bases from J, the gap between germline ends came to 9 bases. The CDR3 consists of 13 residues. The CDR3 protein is CASSELRVYGYTF. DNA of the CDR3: TGTGCCAGCAGTGAACTGCGGGTTTATGGCTACACCTTC.

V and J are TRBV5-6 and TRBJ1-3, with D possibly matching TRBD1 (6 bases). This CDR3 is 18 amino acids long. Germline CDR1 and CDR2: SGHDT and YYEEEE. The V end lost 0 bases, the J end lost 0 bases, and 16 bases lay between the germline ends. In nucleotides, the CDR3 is TGTGCCAGCAGCTTGGGAAGGGGGAAAAAATTCTCTGGAAACACCATATATTTT. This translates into CASSLGRGKKFSGNTIYF. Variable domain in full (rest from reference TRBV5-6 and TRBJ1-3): DAGVTQSPTHLIKTRGQQVTLRCSPKSGHDTVSWYQQALGQGPQFIFQYYEEEERQRGNFPDRFSGHQFPNYSSELNVNALLLGDSALYLCASSLGRGKKFSGNTIYFGEGSWLTVV.

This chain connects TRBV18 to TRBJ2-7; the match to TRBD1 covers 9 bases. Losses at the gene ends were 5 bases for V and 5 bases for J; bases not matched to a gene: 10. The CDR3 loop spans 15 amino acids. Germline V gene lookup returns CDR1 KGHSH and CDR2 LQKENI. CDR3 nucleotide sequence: TGTGCCAGCTCAACAAGCGGGACAGGGATCAACGAGCAGTACTTC. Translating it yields CASSTSGTGINEQYF.

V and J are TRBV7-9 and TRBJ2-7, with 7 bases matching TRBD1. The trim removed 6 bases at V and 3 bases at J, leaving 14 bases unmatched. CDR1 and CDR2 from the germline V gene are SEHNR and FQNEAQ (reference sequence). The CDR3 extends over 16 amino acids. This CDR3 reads CASSSPTGDEDYEQYF. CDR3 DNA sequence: TGTGCCAGCAGTTCCCCCACAGGGGATGAAGACTACGAGCAGTACTTC.

Here the CDR3 reads CASSLAGDPTLGPQHF. CDR3 nucleotide sequence: TGTGCCAGCAGCTTGGCGGGGGACCCTACCTTAGGGCCCCAGCATTTT. The V and J genes are TRBV5-6 and TRBJ1-5, with D possibly being TRBD1 (5 bases). The CDR3 has 16 amino acids. Trimming left V 0 bases short and J 9 bases short, with 19 bases between. Germline V gives CDR1 SGHDT, CDR2 YYEEEE. The full variable domain, rest sourced from reference TRBV5-6 and TRBJ1-5, is DAGVTQSPTHLIKTRGQQVTLRCSPKSGHDTVSWYQQALGQGPQFIFQYYEEEERQRGNFPDRFSGHQFPNYSSELNVNALLLGDSALYLCASSLAGDPTLGPQHFGDGTRLSIL.

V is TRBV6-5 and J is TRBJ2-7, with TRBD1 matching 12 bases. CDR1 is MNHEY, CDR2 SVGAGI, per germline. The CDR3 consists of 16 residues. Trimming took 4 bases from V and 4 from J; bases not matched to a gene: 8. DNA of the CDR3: TGTGCCAGCAGTTCCCTCGGGACAGGGGGCTCTTACGAGCAGTACTTC. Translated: CASSSLGTGGSYEQYF.

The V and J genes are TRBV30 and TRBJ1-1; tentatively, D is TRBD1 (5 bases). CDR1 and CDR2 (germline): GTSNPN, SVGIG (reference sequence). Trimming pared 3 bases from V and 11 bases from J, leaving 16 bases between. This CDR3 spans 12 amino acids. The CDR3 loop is CAWRDLGGMAFF. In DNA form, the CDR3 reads TGTGCCTGGAGGGACCTCGGGGGTATGGCTTTCTTT.

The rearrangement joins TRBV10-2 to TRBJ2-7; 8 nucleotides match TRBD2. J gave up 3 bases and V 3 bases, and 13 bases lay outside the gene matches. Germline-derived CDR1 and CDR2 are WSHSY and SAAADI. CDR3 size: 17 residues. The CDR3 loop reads CASSDFAGPGTSYEQYF. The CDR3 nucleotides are TGCGCCAGCAGTGACTTTGCAGGTCCTGGGACTAGCTACGAGCAGTACTTC.

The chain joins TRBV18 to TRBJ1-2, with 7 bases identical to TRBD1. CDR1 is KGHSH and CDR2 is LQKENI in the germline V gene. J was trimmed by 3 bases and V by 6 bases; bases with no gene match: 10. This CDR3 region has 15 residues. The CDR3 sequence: CASSNGTEIYYGYTF. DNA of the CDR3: TGTGCCAGCTCTAATGGGACAGAGATATACTATGGCTACACCTTC.